The clone carrying this T cell receptor (beta chain) was seen ten or more times. Per germline, CDR1 LGHDT and CDR2 YNNKEL (reference sequence). The length of the CDR3 is 13 residues. V was trimmed by 9 bases and J by 0 bases, leaving 9 bases between them. This record belongs to a study of CD8 T cells in ankylosing spondylitis. TCRdb passed the 5' RACE reads through MiXCR, listing each CDR3 protein once. Of 200,000 to 250,000 distinct CDR3 sequences listed, more than 9% were seen once; the top ten hold 21%. J is TRBJ1-3 and V is TRBV3-1; D remains unclear. The TCR originated in a male donor with ankylosing spondylitis or in good health (not recorded which). The sequencing input was blood, either unsorted or a sorted T cell fraction (not recorded which). CDR3 DNA: TGTGCCAGTCGAGCGAGCTCTGGAAACACCATATATTTT. Amino acids: CASRASSGNTIYF.